The 16 T cell receptor beta chains reported below all come from one sample, sequenced in a study of kidney transplant recipient with SARS-CoV-2 infection. TCRdb re-called the reads with MiXCR, one entry per CDR3 protein. This sample has approximately 250,000 distinct CDR3 sequences; less than 35% occur once, and the top ten carry roughly 7.3%. The source material was a blood sample, sampled at baseline and around day 120 from a kidney transplant recipient. These receptor sequences come from a male patient aged 30 to 39 who had COVID-19 and was a kidney transplant recipient. These T cells may partly come from the graft donor.

The sample holds many counts of this clonotype. The chain links TRBV20-1 to TRBJ1-2; D is ambiguous. Germline V CDR1 and CDR2: DFQATT, SNEGSKA (reference sequence). V gave up 5 bases and J gave up 7 bases, with 11 bases separating them. CDR3 size: 11 residues. The CDR3 is CSAANRGGYTF. In DNA form, the CDR3 reads TGCAGTGCTGCCAACCGGGGTGGCTACACCTTC.

This clonotype was observed a handful of times. The genes are TRBV4-3 and TRBJ2-1, with a possible D match to TRBD2 (6 bases). The CDR3 is made up of 15 amino acids. Trimming removed 1 base at V and 9 bases at J, with 16 bases between. Germline CDR1 is LGHNA and CDR2 is YSLEER. The CDR3 region is CASSQGTGGSGEQFF. The CDR3 nucleotides read TGCGCCAGCAGCCAAGGGACCGGGGGTAGCGGTGAGCAGTTCTTC.

This clonotype was counted ten times or more. The rearrangement uses TRBV3-1 and TRBJ1-1, with D unresolved. Trimming removed 3 bases at V and 4 bases at J, with 21 bases between. This CDR3 contains 17 residues. Germline CDR1 and CDR2: LGHDT and YNNKEL (reference sequence). As DNA, the CDR3 is TGTGCCAGCAGCCATTTGAGTCCCATTTCAATTCGCACTGAAGCTTTCTTT. Translating gives CASSHLSPISIRTEAFF.

This clonotype occurred many times. The chain links TRBV4-2 to TRBJ1-2; unclear D gene. Trimming cost V 0 bases and J 5 bases, with 13 bases left between them. This CDR3 is built from 15 residues. Germline V gene data show CDR1 as LGHNA and CDR2 as YNFKEQ. This CDR3 is CASSQDAGLGYGYTF. Here the CDR3 DNA reads TGTGCCAGCAGCCAAGATGCGGGCCTGGGGTATGGCTACACCTTC.

Remarks on this clonotype: This may stem from a read error, because a much larger clone lies one nucleotide away. V is TRBV9 and J is TRBJ2-7; 8 nucleotides match TRBD2. Germline V lookup: CDR1 SGDLS, CDR2 YYNGEE. This CDR3 region has 15 residues. CDR3 protein: CAGSVASGRMYEQYF. CDR3 sequence (DNA): TGTGCCGGCAGCGTAGCCAGCGGGAGAATGTACGAGCAGTACTTC. Using reference TRBV9 and TRBJ2-7 for the parts outside the CDR3, the full variable domain is DSGVTQTPKHLITATGQRVTLRCSPRSGDLSVYWYQQSLDQGLQFLIQYYNGEERAKGNILERFSAQQFPDLHSELNLSSLELGDSALYFCAGSVASGRMYEQYFGPGTRLTVT.

There are many counts of this clonotype. CDR3 amino acids: CASSPGRRGLVEETQYF. The CDR3 DNA reads TGCGCCAGCAGCCCCGGCCGGAGGGGACTAGTGGAGGAGACCCAGTACTTC. The rearrangement uses TRBV5-1 and TRBJ2-5, with 8 bases matching TRBD2. There are 17 residues in the CDR3. Per germline, CDR1 SGHRS and CDR2 YFSETQ. The J segment lost 5 bases and the V segment lost 4 bases, leaving 16 bases of the junction unmatched.

This clonotype was recorded at least ten times. The chain couples TRBV4-2 to TRBJ2-7, with TRBD1 identical over 7 bases. The CDR3 is made up of 12 amino acids. The ends lost 4 bases at V and 6 bases at J; junction bases unmatched: 3. Per germline, CDR1 LGHNA and CDR2 YNFKEQ. This CDR3 reads CASSPDRIEQYF. The DNA for the CDR3 is TGTGCCAGCAGCCCGGACAGGATCGAGCAGTACTTC.

As concerns this clonotype: An end of the junction does not agree with germline; a read error may underlie this. The chain employs TRBV19 and TRBJ2-7; D may be TRBD1 (6 bases). CDR1 is LNHDA and CDR2 is SQIVND in the germline V gene (reference sequence). The CDR3 runs to 11 residues. CDR3 DNA sequence: TGTGCCAGTAGACAGGGTTACGGGCAGTACTTC. This sequence encodes CASRQGYGQYF.

About this clonotype: This may arise from a read error, as a much more abundant clone is one base away. V gene TRBV2 combines with J gene TRBJ1-2, with TRBD1 matching 7 bases. The CDR3 runs to 14 residues. J gave up 0 bases and V 10 bases, and 8 bases lay outside the gene matches. CDR1 SNHLY and CDR2 FYNNEI come from the germline V gene. CDR3 in DNA: TGTGCCAACCTACAGGGGTTCGCTAACTATGGCTACACCTTC. The encoded protein is CANLQGFANYGYTF.

This clonotype was detected many times. The V and J genes are TRBV11-2 and TRBJ2-5; D perhaps matches TRBD1 (5 bases). Germline CDR1 and CDR2: SGHAT and FQNNGV. This CDR3 is built from 13 residues. The ends were cut back, 2 bases at V and 5 bases at J, with 9 bases in the middle. The CDR3 region is CASSLRQPETQYF. DNA of the CDR3: TGTGCCAGCAGCTTAAGACAGCCGGAGACCCAGTACTTC.

This clonotype has just a few counts. This chain uses TRBV20-1 with TRBJ1-3; D ambiguous. The CDR3 is 17 amino acids. Germline CDR1 DFQATT, CDR2 SNEGSKA (reference sequence). Deletions cut 1 base from V and 0 bases from J, with 16 bases between. CDR3 nucleotides: TGCAGTGCTAGAGCCCACGGACTGTTGAACTCTGGAAACACCATATATTTT. Encoded protein: CSARAHGLLNSGNTIYF.

Remarks on this clonotype: A junction end diverges from the germline sequence, so it may reflect a read error. The chain has TRBV7-9 and TRBJ2-3; TRBD2 might be the D (7 bases). This CDR3 spans 12 amino acids. Germline V CDR1 and CDR2: SEHNR, FQNEAQ (reference sequence). DNA for the CDR3: TGTGCCAGCAGTCGGGGGGCAGATACGAAGTATTTT. It yields the protein CASSRGADTKYF.

Note on this clonotype: A read error is possible here, since a much larger clone lies one base away. This chain joins TRBV12-3 or TRBV12-4 and TRBJ1-2; D call uncertain. The CDR3 consists of 12 residues. CDR3 residues: CAGSLRQYGYTF. In DNA, the CDR3 is TGTGCCGGCAGTTTACGGCAATATGGCTACACCTTC.

This clonotype has ten or more counts. The V and J genes are TRBV20-1 and TRBJ2-7; unclear D gene. V lost 1 base and J lost 7, with 5 bases in between. Germline CDR1 reads DFQATT; CDR2 reads SNEGSKA (reference sequence). CDR3 size: 10 residues. For the CDR3, the DNA is TGCAGTGCTAGAGTAGTAGAGCAGTACTTC. Translated, it gives CSARVVEQYF.

A word on this clonotype: A read error is possible here, since a much larger clone lies one base away. The chain combines TRBV19 with TRBJ2-7, with 9 positions matching TRBD2. Germline V gene sequence: CDR1 LNHDA, CDR2 SQIVND (reference sequence). The CDR3 extends over 16 amino acids. This CDR3 is CASSMGLAMRAYEQHF. The CDR3 DNA reads as TGTGCCAGTAGTATGGGACTAGCAATGCGGGCTTACGAGCAGCACTTC.

This clonotype was seen many times. V is TRBV3-1 and J is TRBJ2-7; 8 nucleotides match TRBD2. This CDR3 has 17 amino acids. Germline CDR1 reads LGHDT; CDR2 reads YNNKEL (reference sequence). After removal of 0 bases from V and 4 bases from J, the junction contained 11 bases not matched to a gene. The CDR3 nucleotides are TGTGCCAGCAGCCAAGAAGCCCGCCCGAGCGGGAGTTACGAGCAGTACTTC. Its protein is CASSQEARPSGSYEQYF.